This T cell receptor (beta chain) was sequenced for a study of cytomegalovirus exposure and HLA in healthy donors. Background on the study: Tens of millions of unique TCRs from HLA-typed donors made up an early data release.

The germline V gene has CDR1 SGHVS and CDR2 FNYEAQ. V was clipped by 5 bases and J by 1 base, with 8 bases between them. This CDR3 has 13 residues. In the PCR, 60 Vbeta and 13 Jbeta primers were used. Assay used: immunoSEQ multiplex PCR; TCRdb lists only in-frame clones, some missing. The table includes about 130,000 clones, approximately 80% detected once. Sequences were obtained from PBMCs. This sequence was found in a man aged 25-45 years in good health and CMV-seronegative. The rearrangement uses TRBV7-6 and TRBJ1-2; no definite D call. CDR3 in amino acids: CASSPQYNYGYTF. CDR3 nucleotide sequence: TGTGCCAGCAGCCCGCAGTATAACTATGGCTACACCTTC.